This T cell receptor (beta chain) was sequenced in a study of cytotoxic CD8 clonotypes in ibrutinib-treated CLL. Study as a whole: Responses comprised 24 partial and 2 complete; at median around 70 months, approximately 15 remained remitted and roughly twelve progressed.

A note on this clone: Its antigen is as yet unknown.

This table comes from immunoSEQ multiplex PCR, and its TCRdb copy is limited to in-frame clones, with some not included. The repertoire holds approximately 60,000 clones, with approximately 54% as singletons. Study observations and caveats: There were few public clonotypes, and on treatment they contracted or stayed stable. Clonality increased at ibrutinib response and stayed stable in sustained remission. At progression, however, it fell back toward baseline.

This TCR was sampled from a human donor with chronic lymphocytic leukemia. Material: PBMCs, obtained at disease progression, from a patient treated with ibrutinib.

CDR3 region: CAWTPWEGGTEAFF. CDR3 DNA sequence: TGTGCCTGGACTCCATGGGAGGGTGGTACTGAAGCTTTCTTT. The chain is built from TRBV30 and TRBJ1-1, with no clear D. The CDR3 is 14 residues long. CDR1 is GTSNPN, CDR2 SVGIG, per germline (reference sequence). Trimming took 4 bases from V and 5 from J, leaving 17 bases between them.